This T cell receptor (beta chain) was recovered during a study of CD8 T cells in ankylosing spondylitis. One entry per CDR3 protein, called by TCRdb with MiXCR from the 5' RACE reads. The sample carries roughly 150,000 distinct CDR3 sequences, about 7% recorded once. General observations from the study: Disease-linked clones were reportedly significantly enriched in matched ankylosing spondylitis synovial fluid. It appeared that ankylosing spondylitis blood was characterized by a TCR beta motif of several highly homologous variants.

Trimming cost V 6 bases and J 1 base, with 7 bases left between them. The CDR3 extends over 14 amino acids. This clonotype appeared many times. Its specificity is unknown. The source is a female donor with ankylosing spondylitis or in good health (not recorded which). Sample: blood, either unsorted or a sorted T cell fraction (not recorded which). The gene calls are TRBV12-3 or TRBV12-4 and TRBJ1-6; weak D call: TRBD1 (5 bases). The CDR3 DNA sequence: TGTGCCAGCAGGAGGGGTTCCTATAATTCACCCCTCCACTTT. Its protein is CASRRGSYNSPLHF.